This T cell receptor beta chain emerged from a study of T-cell reconstitution after alpha-beta-depleted transplantation in children. To note about this clonotype: A much larger clone sits a single nucleotide away, making a read error possible.

Trimming took 5 bases from V and 0 from J, leaving 22 bases between them. CDR3 length equals 17 residues. Per the germline V gene, CDR1 is DFQATT and CDR2 is SNEGSKA (reference sequence). Preparation of the TCRbeta library involved a method that used unique molecular identifiers. TCRdb processed the PCR reads anew with MiXCR; each CDR3 protein has one entry. The sample includes some 600,000 distinct CDR3 sequences, 16% of them seen just once. The sequence was obtained from a human donor who donated a stem cell graft to a child with acute myeloid leukemia. The chain carries TRBV20-1 and TRBJ1-1; D call uncertain. Sequenced material: PBMCs from the stem cell graft donor, taken from the stem cell graft. In DNA form, the CDR3 reads TGCAGTGCTGGAGTCACAGCGCGATACCGATTGAACACTGAAGCTTTCTTT. The encoded protein is CSAGVTARYRLNTEAFF.